This TCR beta chain emerged from a study of cytomegalovirus exposure and HLA in healthy donors. As for the study in general: In an early release, HLA-typed donors contributed roughly 85 million unique TCR sequences.

Of note for this clone: Its antigen is currently unknown.

A multiplex PCR was run with 60 Vbeta primers and 13 Jbeta primers. TCRdb's table, derived via immunoSEQ multiplex PCR, lists solely in-frame clones and lacks some. Here the sample spans hundreds of thousands of clones, approximately 83% being singletons. The CDR3 is made up of 16 amino acids. CDR1 is SGHDT and CDR2 is YYEEEE in the germline V gene. Deletions cut 4 bases from V and 4 bases from J, with 19 bases between. Study findings and constraints: Most TCR sequences were seen very rarely across donors, but some public TCRs occurred in many. Highly shared variants forming one cluster were likely a sequencing artifact.

Sequenced sample: PBMCs. The chain has TRBV5-6 and TRBJ2-3; possibly TRBD2 for D (5 bases). The TCR sequence derives from a girl under 18 in good health and CMV-seronegative. The CDR3 nucleotides read TGTGCCAGCAGCCCGCGGGCTCTATGGAGCGCAGATACGCAGTATTTT. As protein: CASSPRALWSADTQYF.